Below, 5 T cell receptor beta chains from the same sample are listed, as sequenced in a study of T cell repertoires in cytomegalovirus infection. TCRdb redid the calling of the reads with MiXCR, one entry per CDR3 protein. The sample carries some 920,000 distinct CDR3 sequences, 30% to 40% recorded once. These receptors' targets are unknown. The specimen comprised cultured CD8+ T cells from PBMCs, sampled from culture after CMV antigen stimulation. The receptor source for this set is a human donor in good health (CMV status not recorded). Some clones in this sample may be carry-over from other donors' samples.

A few counts support this clonotype. This rearrangement joins TRBV19 to TRBJ1-4; a possible D gene is TRBD1 (5 bases). Germline CDR1 is LNHDA and CDR2 is SQIVND (reference sequence). The germline V and J ends were trimmed by 7 bases and 0 bases, with 18 bases remaining between them. This CDR3 is 17 amino acids long. CDR3 protein: CASTPWGVGATNEKLFF. In nucleotides, the CDR3 is TGTGCCAGTACCCCCTGGGGGGTAGGAGCAACTAATGAAAAACTGTTTTTT.

This chain links TRBV6-7 with TRBJ1-1; 7 nucleotides match TRBD1. TRBV6-7 is flagged as an ORF with uncertain function. This CDR3 comprises 15 residues. The V gene end was trimmed by 2 bases and the J gene end by 0 bases; junction bases not matched to a gene: 3. CDR3 residues: CASSYRGPMNTEAFF. The CDR3, as DNA: TGTGCCAGCAGTTACAGGGGGCCGATGAACACTGAAGCTTTCTTT.

The V and J genes are TRBV27 and TRBJ2-5, with no clear D. Germline CDR1 is MNHEY and CDR2 is SMNVEV (reference sequence). The CDR3 consists of 12 residues. V gave up 3 bases and J gave up 5 bases, with 7 bases separating them. In DNA, the CDR3 is TGTGCCAGCAGTTTTATAGGGGAGACCCAGTACTTC. As protein: CASSFIGETQYF.

This clonotype was counted a few times. This chain joins TRBV27 and TRBJ2-3; D gene uncertain. This CDR3 has 14 amino acids. V was shortened by 4 bases and J by 0 bases, with 8 bases between the two germline ends. The germline V gene encodes CDR1 MNHEY and CDR2 SMNVEV (reference sequence). The CDR3 DNA follows: TGTGCCAGCAGTTACATGTCTAGCACAGATACGCAGTATTTT. Residues: CASSYMSSTDTQYF.

A word on this clonotype: Given a much more abundant clone one base away, this may be a read error. The J gene is TRBJ2-5, the V gene TRBV7-2; no definite D call. CDR3 length: 14 residues. With 0 bases removed from V and 10 bases from J, the gap between germline ends came to 15 bases. Germline loops: CDR1 SGHTA, CDR2 FQGNSA. The CDR3 region has the DNA TGTGCCAGCAGCTTAGCCGACTCCAGCGTCGACCAGTACTTC. It is translated as CASSLADSSVDQYF.